Each of the 32 T cell receptor beta chains below was sequenced from the same sample in a study of CD8 T cells in Susac syndrome. The authors reverse transcribed roughly 0.5 to 1 ug RNA with random hexamers. TCRdb re-derived calls from the immunoSEQ multiplex PCR reads in MiXCR, one entry per CDR3 protein. The data contain about 150,000 distinct CDR3 sequences, 95% of them singletons. Input material: CD4+ T cells from PBMCs. The receptors derive from a human donor with Susac syndrome.

J is TRBJ2-7 and V is TRBV3-1; D possibly matches TRBD1 or TRBD2 (5 bases each). The V and J ends lost 8 bases and 4 bases respectively, with 15 bases between them. Germline V gene sequence: CDR1 LGHDT, CDR2 YNNKEL (reference sequence). This CDR3 is built from 13 residues. This CDR3 reads CASGWDGGYEQYF. Written as DNA, the CDR3 is TGTGCCAGCGGGTGGGACGGCGGGTACGAGCAGTACTTC.

This clonotype was picked up one time. The V and J genes are TRBV12-3 or TRBV12-4 and TRBJ2-7; D is unclear. The CDR3 sequence is 13 residues long. The V end was cut by 6 bases, the J end by 1 base, with 10 bases between. In DNA form, the CDR3 reads TGTGCCAGCAGCCTTGGGATATCCTACGAGCAGTACTTC. Residues: CASSLGISYEQYF.

This clonotype was seen a handful of times. The genes are TRBV11-2 and TRBJ2-7; D is unclear. This CDR3 has 10 residues. Germline CDR1 and CDR2: SGHAT and FQNNGV. Trimming shortened V by 4 bases and J by 7 bases, and 5 bases separated the two germline ends. CDR3 region: CASSSVEQYF. CDR3 DNA: TGTGCCAGCAGCTCAGTAGAGCAGTACTTC. Supplemented by reference TRBV11-2 and TRBJ2-7, the full variable domain reads EAGVAQSPRYKIIEKRQSVAFWCNPISGHATLYWYQQILGQGPKLLIQFQNNGVVDDSQLPKDRFSAERLKGVDSTLKIQPAKLEDSAVYLCASSSVEQYFGPGTRLTVT.

This CDR3 reads CASSLTSGALNEKLFF. Written as DNA, the CDR3 is TGTGCCAGCAGTTTAACTTCCGGGGCCCTTAATGAAAAACTGTTTTTT. The chain couples TRBV6-5 to TRBJ1-4, with D tentatively TRBD1 (5 bases). CDR1 is MNHEY, CDR2 SVGAGI, per germline. V lost 4 bases, J lost 4 bases, and 16 bases lay in between. The CDR3 totals 16 residues.

V usage is TRBV7-2 and J usage is TRBJ2-2, with unresolved D. Looked up from germline, CDR1 is SGHTA and CDR2 is FQGNSA. With 1 base removed from V and 0 bases from J, the gap between germline ends came to 3 bases. The CDR3 spans 14 residues. Here the CDR3 reads CASSLEPNTGELFF. The CDR3 DNA is TGTGCCAGCAGCTTAGAGCCGAACACCGGGGAGCTGTTTTTT.

This rearrangement joins TRBV5-4 to TRBJ2-3; D is perhaps TRBD1 or TRBD2 (5 bases each). V lost 3 bases and J 1 base, leaving 15 bases between the germline ends. The germline V gene has CDR1 SGHNT and CDR2 YYREEE (reference sequence). CDR3 length: 16 residues. The CDR3 coding sequence is TGTGCCAGCAGCTCAGGGAGCGACAGACGCACAGATACGCAGTATTTT. Its protein is CASSSGSDRRTDTQYF.

The chain employs TRBV11-2 and TRBJ2-2; 10 bases are shared with TRBD1. This CDR3 contains 15 residues. Germline CDR1 reads SGHAT; CDR2 reads FQNNGV. The J segment lost 4 bases and the V segment lost 3 bases, leaving 2 bases of the junction unmatched. The CDR3 DNA is TGTGCCAGCAGCTTTCGGGACAGGGGCACCGGGGAGCTGTTTTTT. It is translated as CASSFRDRGTGELFF.

The V call is TRBV29-1, the J call TRBJ1-2; D perhaps matches TRBD1 (5 bases). The CDR3 loop spans 10 amino acids. Trimming removed 5 bases at V and 8 bases at J, with 9 bases between. In germline, CDR1 is SQVTM, CDR2 ANQGSEA. CDR3 in amino acids: CSVQGTGYTF. CDR3 DNA: TGCAGCGTTCAGGGAACCGGCTACACCTTC.

To note about this clonotype: At one end the junction does not follow the germline gene, possibly because of a read error. The chain links TRBV20-1 to TRBJ1-2; a possible D gene is TRBD1 (6 bases). The CDR3 loop spans 14 amino acids. The germline V gene has CDR1 DFQATT and CDR2 SNEGSKA (reference sequence). The CDR3 is CSPRGVRDGYGYTF. The CDR3, as DNA: TGCAGTCCTAGGGGGGTACGGGACGGCTATGGCTACACCTTC.

J is TRBJ2-1 and V is TRBV29-1, with no clear D. V lost 6 bases and J 6 bases, leaving 9 bases between the germline ends. The CDR3 runs 11 residues. Germline assignment: CDR1 SQVTM and CDR2 ANQGSEA. CDR3 in amino acids: CSVSGPNEQFF. As DNA, the CDR3 is TGCAGCGTCTCCGGGCCCAATGAGCAGTTCTTC.

The V call is TRBV7-9, the J call TRBJ1-6, with 7 bases that match TRBD1. Germline V gene lookup returns CDR1 SEHNR and CDR2 FQNEAQ (reference sequence). V dropped 4 bases and J dropped 9; count of bases not matched to a gene: 9. The CDR3 extends over 15 amino acids. In nucleotides, the CDR3 is TGTGCCAGCAGCTCGCCGGGACAGATTTCTTCACCCCTCCACTTT. Protein product: CASSSPGQISSPLHF. The whole variable domain, filled in from reference TRBV7-9 and TRBJ1-6, reads DTGVSQNPRHKITKRGQNVTFRCDPISEHNRLYWYRQTLGQGPEFLTYFQNEAQLEKSRLLSDRFSAERPKGSFSTLEIQRTEQGDSAMYLCASSSPGQISSPLHFGNGTRLTVT.

V gene TRBV20-1 combines with J gene TRBJ1-5, with 8 bases matching TRBD1. This CDR3 is 14 amino acids long. Per the germline V gene, CDR1 is DFQATT and CDR2 is SNEGSKA (reference sequence). V was clipped by 3 bases and J by 3 bases; unmatched bases: 4. For the CDR3, the DNA is TGCAGTGCTAGTCAGGGGGCTAACAATCAGCCCCAGCATTTT. Protein product: CSASQGANNQPQHF.

CDR3 in DNA: TGCAGTGCTGGAGGCCCAGCTACATGGGCAGAAAACTATGGCTACACCTTC. Translated: CSAGGPATWAENYGYTF. The chain links TRBV20-1 to TRBJ1-2; D unresolved. This CDR3 contains 17 residues. Trimming removed 5 bases at V and 2 bases at J, with 24 bases between. Germline assignment: CDR1 DFQATT and CDR2 SNEGSKA (reference sequence).

Only one count was recorded for this clonotype. The V and J genes are TRBV2 and TRBJ2-7, with 7 nucleotides matching TRBD1. The V segment lost 8 bases and the J segment 2 bases; nucleotides outside the gene matches: 9. Germline V gene data show CDR1 as SNHLY and CDR2 as FYNNEI. The CDR3 is made up of 14 amino acids. The CDR3 region has the DNA TGTGCCAGCGCGAGACAGGGTGGGGCCTACGAGCAGTACTTC. The encoded protein is CASARQGGAYEQYF.

CDR3 DNA: TGCAGCGTTGTACCACATAGCTCCTACGAGCAGTACTTC. Residues: CSVVPHSSYEQYF. V and J are TRBV29-1 and TRBJ2-7; the D is unclear. V was trimmed by 4 bases and J by 0 bases, leaving 10 bases between them. The CDR3 consists of 13 residues. CDR1 SQVTM and CDR2 ANQGSEA come from the germline V gene.

The chain has TRBV4-1 and TRBJ2-1, with D possibly matching TRBD2 (5 bases). This CDR3 contains 15 residues. V was clipped by 1 base and J by 6 bases, with 13 bases between them. CDR1 and CDR2 from the germline V gene are MGHRA and YSYEKL. In DNA form, the CDR3 reads TGCGCCAGCAGCCAAGGTAGAACAGAGGGCAATGAGCAGTTCTTC. It encodes CASSQGRTEGNEQFF.

The chain recombines TRBV9 with TRBJ2-5; D is uncertain. V lost 0 bases and J 4 bases, leaving 7 bases between the germline ends. The CDR3 consists of 13 residues. In germline, CDR1 is SGDLS, CDR2 YYNGEE. The CDR3 sequence is CASSVVSGETQYF. The CDR3 DNA is TGTGCCAGCAGCGTAGTGTCGGGAGAGACCCAGTACTTC.

The V gene is TRBV20-1, the J gene TRBJ1-1; tentative D call: TRBD1 (6 bases). Looked up from germline, CDR1 is DFQATT and CDR2 is SNEGSKA (reference sequence). This CDR3 contains 14 residues. Trimming removed 2 bases from V and 0 bases from J, with 10 bases in between. The CDR3 region has the DNA TGCAGTGCTAGACTGGGGACACTGAACACTGAAGCTTTCTTT. Amino acid sequence: CSARLGTLNTEAFF.

This chain uses TRBV11-2 with TRBJ2-7, with 9 positions matching TRBD1. V trimming: 2 bases; J trimming: 2 bases; junction bases outside the gene matches: 7. This CDR3 is 16 amino acids long. CDR1 and CDR2 (germline): SGHAT, FQNNGV. DNA of the CDR3: TGTGCCAGCAGCTTAAATTCCGGGACAGGGCCCTACGAGCAGTACTTC. It encodes CASSLNSGTGPYEQYF.

The chain joins TRBV27 to TRBJ1-5; 7 bases line up with TRBD1. Trimming took 3 bases from V and 6 from J; bases not matched to a gene: 8. This CDR3 has 15 residues. In germline, CDR1 is MNHEY, CDR2 SMNVEV (reference sequence). The CDR3 region has the DNA TGTGCCAGCAGTTTTTCCGACAGGGCGGGTCAGCCCCAGCATTTT. Its protein is CASSFSDRAGQPQHF.

J is TRBJ2-5 and V is TRBV29-1; 7 positions match TRBD1. This CDR3 spans 18 amino acids. Germline trimming cut 1 base from V and 2 bases from J; bases unmatched to any gene: 16. The germline gives CDR1 SQVTM, CDR2 ANQGSEA. The CDR3 region has the DNA TGCAGCGTTGAAGGGGGGCCAGACAGGGACCGAAGGCAAGAGACCCAGTACTTC. This codes for CSVEGGPDRDRRQETQYF.

As DNA, the CDR3 is TGTGCCAGCAGCCTGTGGGGGATTCGGGGTGAGCAGTTCTTC. Its translation: CASSLWGIRGEQFF. The chain couples TRBV7-2 to TRBJ2-1; D possibly matches TRBD1 or TRBD2 (5 bases each). Looked up from germline, CDR1 is SGHTA and CDR2 is FQGNSA. Trimming left V 5 bases short and J 9 bases short, with 17 bases between. This CDR3 is built from 14 residues. Drawing the rest from reference TRBV7-2 and TRBJ2-1, the complete variable domain is GAGVSQSPSNKVTEKGKDVELRCDPISGHTALYWYRQSLGQGLEFLIYFQGNSAPDKSGLPSDRFSAERTGGSVSTLTIQRTQQEDSAVYLCASSLWGIRGEQFFGPGTRLTVL.

V is TRBV5-1 and J is TRBJ2-2, with 8 bases fitting TRBD2. The CDR3 is 16 residues long. The V and J ends lost 4 bases and 3 bases, in that order; junction bases with no gene match: 8. Germline V CDR1 and CDR2: SGHRS, YFSETQ. The CDR3 here is CASSPTGLADTGELFF. In DNA form, the CDR3 reads TGCGCCAGCAGCCCTACAGGACTAGCTGACACCGGGGAGCTGTTTTTT.

V usage is TRBV4-1 and J usage is TRBJ2-1; 8 nucleotides align to TRBD2. The CDR3 is 17 residues long. V was pared by 1 base and J by 4 bases, with 9 bases of the junction left unmatched. Germline-derived CDR1 and CDR2 are MGHRA and YSYEKL. The chain's CDR3 is CASSQVPRGGFYNEQFF. In DNA form, the CDR3 reads TGCGCCAGCAGCCAAGTTCCCCGGGGGGGGTTTTACAATGAGCAGTTCTTC.

The chain links TRBV18 to TRBJ2-1; 8 bases align to TRBD2. V was pared by 4 bases and J by 8 bases, with 4 bases of the junction left unmatched. The CDR3 has 13 amino acids. Germline V gene sequence: CDR1 KGHSH, CDR2 LQKENI. The CDR3 reads CASSLAGTDEQFF. The CDR3 coding sequence is TGTGCCAGCTCACTAGCGGGGACGGATGAGCAGTTCTTC.

This chain uses TRBV12-3 or TRBV12-4 with TRBJ1-2; no firm D call. The CDR3 consists of 11 residues. V lost 6 bases, J lost 10 bases, and 12 bases lay in between. The CDR3 loop reads CASSTYTTYTF. The CDR3 DNA is TGTGCCAGCAGCACATACACGACCTACACCTTC.

This clonotype was detected only once. CDR3 in DNA: TGTGCCAGCAGCCTGCCCCCGTGGTCCCAGCATTTT. This translates into CASSLPPWSQHF. The rearrangement joins TRBV28 to TRBJ1-5; D uncertain. The CDR3 runs 12 residues. The V and J ends lost 6 bases and 11 bases respectively, with 14 bases between them. Per the germline V gene, CDR1 is MDHEN and CDR2 is SYDVKM.

This clonotype is a singleton in its sample. The rearrangement links TRBV14 to TRBJ1-2; maybe TRBD1 (6 bases). CDR3 length: 16 residues. V was shortened by 3 bases and J by 4 bases, with 18 bases between the two germline ends. Germline CDR1 is SGHDN and CDR2 is FVKESK. The DNA of the CDR3 is TGTGCCAGCAGCCACAAAACAGGGACGCTATCCTATGGCTACACCTTC. This encodes CASSHKTGTLSYGYTF.

The chain has TRBV14 and TRBJ1-1, with no clear D. Germline assignment: CDR1 SGHDN and CDR2 FVKESK. The V end was cut by 1 base, the J end by 3 bases, with 9 bases between. This CDR3 spans 14 amino acids. The CDR3: CASSQGLRHTEAFF. The CDR3 bases are TGTGCCAGCAGCCAAGGTCTTCGCCACACTGAAGCTTTCTTT. Full variable domain (rest looked up from reference TRBV14 and TRBJ1-1): EAGVTQFPSHSVIEKGQTVTLRCDPISGHDNLYWYRRVMGKEIKFLLHFVKESKQDESGMPNNRFLAERTGGTYSTLKVQPAELEDSGVYFCASSQGLRHTEAFFGQGTRLTVV.

The V call is TRBV5-5, the J call TRBJ1-6; D gene uncertain. The ends were cut back, 4 bases at V and 7 bases at J, with 12 bases in the middle. This CDR3 contains 14 residues. Germline-derived CDR1 and CDR2 are SGHKS and YYEKEE (reference sequence). CDR3 sequence reads: CASSLGRDNSPLHF. The CDR3 region has the DNA TGTGCCAGCAGCCTCGGGAGAGACAATTCACCCCTCCACTTT.

The CDR3 spells CSARGQHGNTIYF. In nucleotides, the CDR3 is TGCAGTGCTAGGGGACAACATGGAAACACCATATATTTT. The V and J genes are TRBV20-1 and TRBJ1-3; D might be TRBD1 (6 bases). Germline V gene data show CDR1 as DFQATT and CDR2 as SNEGSKA (reference sequence). Trimming removed 3 bases at V and 3 bases at J, with 9 bases between. The CDR3 has 13 amino acids.

The J gene is TRBJ1-1, the V gene TRBV6-2 or TRBV6-3; no definite D call. V was pared by 7 bases and J by 2 bases, with 20 bases between. The germline V gene has CDR1 MNHEY and CDR2 SVGEGT. This CDR3 is 16 amino acids long. The CDR3 reads CASTASPYFRNTEAFF. DNA for the CDR3: TGTGCCAGCACCGCCAGCCCCTACTTTCGTAACACTGAAGCTTTCTTT.